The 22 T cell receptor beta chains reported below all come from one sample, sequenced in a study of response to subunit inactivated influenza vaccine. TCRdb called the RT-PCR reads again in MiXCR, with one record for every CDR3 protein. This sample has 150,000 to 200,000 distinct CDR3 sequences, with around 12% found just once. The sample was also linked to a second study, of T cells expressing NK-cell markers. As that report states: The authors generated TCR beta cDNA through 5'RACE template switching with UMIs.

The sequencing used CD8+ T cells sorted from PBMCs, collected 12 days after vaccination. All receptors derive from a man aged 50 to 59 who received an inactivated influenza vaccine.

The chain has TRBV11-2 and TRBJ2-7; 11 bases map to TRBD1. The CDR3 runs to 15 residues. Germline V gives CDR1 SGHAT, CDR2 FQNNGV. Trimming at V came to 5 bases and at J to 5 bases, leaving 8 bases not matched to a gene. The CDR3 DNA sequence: TGTGCCAGCAGCACTTGGACAGGGGGCAAAGACGAGCAGTACTTC. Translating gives CASSTWTGGKDEQYF.

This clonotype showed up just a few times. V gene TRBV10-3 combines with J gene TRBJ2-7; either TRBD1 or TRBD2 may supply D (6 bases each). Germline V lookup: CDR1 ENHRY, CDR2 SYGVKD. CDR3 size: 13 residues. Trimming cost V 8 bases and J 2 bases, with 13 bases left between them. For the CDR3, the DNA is TGTGCCATCGGGCCCGGGGGCGCCTACGAGCAGTACTTC. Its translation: CAIGPGGAYEQYF.

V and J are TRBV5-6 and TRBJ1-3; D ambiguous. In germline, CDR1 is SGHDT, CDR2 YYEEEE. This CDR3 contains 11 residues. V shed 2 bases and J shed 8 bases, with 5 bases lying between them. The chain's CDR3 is CASSLRDTIYF. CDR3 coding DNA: TGTGCCAGCAGCTTAAGGGACACCATATATTTT.

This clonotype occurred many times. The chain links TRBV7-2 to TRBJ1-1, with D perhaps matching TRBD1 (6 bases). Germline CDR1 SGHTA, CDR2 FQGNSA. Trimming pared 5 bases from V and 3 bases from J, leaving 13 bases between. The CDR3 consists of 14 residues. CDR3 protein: CASSLEGQDTEAFF. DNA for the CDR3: TGTGCCAGCAGCCTAGAGGGACAAGACACTGAAGCTTTCTTT.

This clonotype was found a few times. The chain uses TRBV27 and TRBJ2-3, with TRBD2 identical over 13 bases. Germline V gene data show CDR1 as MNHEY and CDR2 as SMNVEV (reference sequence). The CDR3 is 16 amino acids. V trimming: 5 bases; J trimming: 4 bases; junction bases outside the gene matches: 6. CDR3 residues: CASSPLLAGGADTQYF. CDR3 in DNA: TGTGCCAGCAGTCCCTTACTAGCGGGAGGGGCAGATACGCAGTATTTT.

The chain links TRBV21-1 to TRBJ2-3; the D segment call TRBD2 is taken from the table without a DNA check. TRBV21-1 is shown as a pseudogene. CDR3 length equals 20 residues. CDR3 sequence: CASSIRSGLRLAGVLDTQYF. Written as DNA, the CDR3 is TGTGCCAGCAGCATAAGAAGCGGCCTTAGACTAGCGGGGGTTCTTGATACGCAGTATTTT.

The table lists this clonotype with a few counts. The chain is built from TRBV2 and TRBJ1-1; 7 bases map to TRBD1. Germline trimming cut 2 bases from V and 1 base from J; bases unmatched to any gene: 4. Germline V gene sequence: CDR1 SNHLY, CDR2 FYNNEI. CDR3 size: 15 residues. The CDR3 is CASSEQGVWNTEAFF. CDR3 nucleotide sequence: TGTGCCAGCAGTGAACAGGGGGTTTGGAACACTGAAGCTTTCTTT.

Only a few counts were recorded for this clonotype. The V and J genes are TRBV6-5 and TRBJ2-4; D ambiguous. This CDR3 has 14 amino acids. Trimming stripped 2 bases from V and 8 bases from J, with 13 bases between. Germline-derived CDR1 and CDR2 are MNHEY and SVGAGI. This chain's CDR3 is CASSYSSLRHIQYF. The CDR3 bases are TGTGCCAGCAGTTACAGCTCTCTACGACACATTCAGTACTTC.

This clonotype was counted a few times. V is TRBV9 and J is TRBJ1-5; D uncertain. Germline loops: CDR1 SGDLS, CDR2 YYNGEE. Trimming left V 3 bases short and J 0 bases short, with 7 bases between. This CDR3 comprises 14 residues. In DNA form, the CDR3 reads TGTGCCAGCAGCGGAGGAGATAGCAATCAGCCCCAGCATTTT. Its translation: CASSGGDSNQPQHF.

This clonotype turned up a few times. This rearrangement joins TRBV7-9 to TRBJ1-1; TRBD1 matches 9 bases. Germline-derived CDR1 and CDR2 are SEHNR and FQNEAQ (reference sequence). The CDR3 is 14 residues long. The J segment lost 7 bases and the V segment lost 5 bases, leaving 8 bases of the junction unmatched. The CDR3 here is CASSPGTGLVEAFF. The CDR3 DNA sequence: TGTGCCAGCAGCCCCGGGACAGGGTTAGTTGAAGCTTTCTTT.

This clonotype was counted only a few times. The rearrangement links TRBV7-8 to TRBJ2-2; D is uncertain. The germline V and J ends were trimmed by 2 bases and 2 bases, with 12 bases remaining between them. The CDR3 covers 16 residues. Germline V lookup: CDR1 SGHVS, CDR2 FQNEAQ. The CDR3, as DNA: TGTGCCAGCAGCTTATGGTCCAGACTTAACACCGGGGAGCTGTTTTTT. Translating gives CASSLWSRLNTGELFF.

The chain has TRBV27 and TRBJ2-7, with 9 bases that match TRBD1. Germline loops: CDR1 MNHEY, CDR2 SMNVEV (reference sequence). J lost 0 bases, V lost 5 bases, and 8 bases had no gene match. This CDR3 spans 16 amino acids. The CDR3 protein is CASSPLDRGVSYEQYF. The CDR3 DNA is TGTGCCAGCAGTCCCCTGGACAGGGGAGTCTCCTACGAGCAGTACTTC.

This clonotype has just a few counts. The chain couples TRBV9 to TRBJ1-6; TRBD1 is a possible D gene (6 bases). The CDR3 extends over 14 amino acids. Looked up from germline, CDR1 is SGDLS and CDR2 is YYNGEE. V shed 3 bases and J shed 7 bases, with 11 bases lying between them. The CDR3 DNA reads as TGTGCCAGCAGCGACAGGGCTGGCAATTCACCCCTCCACTTT. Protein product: CASSDRAGNSPLHF.

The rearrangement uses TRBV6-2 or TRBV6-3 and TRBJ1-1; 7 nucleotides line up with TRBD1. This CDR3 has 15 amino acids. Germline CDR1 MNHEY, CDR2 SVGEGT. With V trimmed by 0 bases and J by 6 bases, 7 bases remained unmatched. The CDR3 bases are TGTGCCAGCAGTTACTCGGCCAGGGGGGATGCTGAAGCTTTCTTT. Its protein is CASSYSARGDAEAFF.

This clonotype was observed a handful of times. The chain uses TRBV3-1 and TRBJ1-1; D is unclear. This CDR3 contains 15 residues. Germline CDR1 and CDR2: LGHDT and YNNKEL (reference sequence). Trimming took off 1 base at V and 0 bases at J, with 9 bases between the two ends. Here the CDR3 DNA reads TGTGCCAGCAGCCAAGTGTTAGGGATGAACACTGAAGCTTTCTTT. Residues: CASSQVLGMNTEAFF. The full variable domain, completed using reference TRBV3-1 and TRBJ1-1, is DTAVSQTPKYLVTQMGNDKSIKCEQNLGHDTMYWYKQDSKKFLKIMFSYNNKELIINETVPNRFSPKSPDKAHLNLHINSLELGDSAVYFCASSQVLGMNTEAFFGQGTRLTVV.

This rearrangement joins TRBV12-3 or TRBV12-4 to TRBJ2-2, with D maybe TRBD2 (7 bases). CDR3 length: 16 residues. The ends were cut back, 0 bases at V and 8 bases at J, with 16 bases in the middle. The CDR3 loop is CASSLARGQGKGELFF. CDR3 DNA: TGTGCCAGCAGTTTAGCGCGGGGGCAGGGAAAAGGGGAGCTGTTTTTT.

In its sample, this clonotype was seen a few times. This chain's CDR3 is CASSSALAGRFTDTQYF. The CDR3 nucleotides are TGTGCCAGCAGCTCGGCACTAGCGGGAAGGTTCACAGATACGCAGTATTTT. The rearrangement links TRBV7-3 to TRBJ2-3; 10 nucleotides line up with TRBD2. CDR1 is SGHTA, CDR2 FQGTGA, per germline. J was trimmed by 2 bases and V by 4 bases; bases with no gene match: 9. This CDR3 has 17 residues.

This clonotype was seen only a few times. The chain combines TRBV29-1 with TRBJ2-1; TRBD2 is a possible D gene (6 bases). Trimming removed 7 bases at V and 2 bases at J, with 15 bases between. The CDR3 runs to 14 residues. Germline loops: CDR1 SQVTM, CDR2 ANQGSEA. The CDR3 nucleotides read TGCAGCGCCACCAGCGGGTTAACCTACAATGAGCAGTTCTTC. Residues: CSATSGLTYNEQFF.

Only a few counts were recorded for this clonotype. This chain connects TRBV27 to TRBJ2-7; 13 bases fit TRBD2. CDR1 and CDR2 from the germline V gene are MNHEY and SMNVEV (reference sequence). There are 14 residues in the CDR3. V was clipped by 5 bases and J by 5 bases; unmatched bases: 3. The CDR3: CASSRGLAGNEQYF. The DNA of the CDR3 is TGTGCCAGCAGTAGGGGACTAGCGGGAAACGAGCAGTACTTC.

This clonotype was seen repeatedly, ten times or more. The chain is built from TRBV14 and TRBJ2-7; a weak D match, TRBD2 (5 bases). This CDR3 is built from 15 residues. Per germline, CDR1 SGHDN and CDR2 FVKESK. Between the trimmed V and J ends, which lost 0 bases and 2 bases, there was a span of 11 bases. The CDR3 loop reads CASSQDPGNAYEQYF. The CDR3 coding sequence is TGTGCCAGCAGCCAAGATCCGGGAAATGCCTACGAGCAGTACTTC.

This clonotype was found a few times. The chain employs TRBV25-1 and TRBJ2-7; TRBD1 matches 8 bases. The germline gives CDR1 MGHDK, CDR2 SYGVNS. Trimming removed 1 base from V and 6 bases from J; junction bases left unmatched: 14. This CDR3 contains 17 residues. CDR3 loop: CASSELMTAGGDGEQYF. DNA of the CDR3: TGTGCCAGCAGTGAATTAATGACGGCAGGGGGCGATGGCGAGCAGTACTTC.

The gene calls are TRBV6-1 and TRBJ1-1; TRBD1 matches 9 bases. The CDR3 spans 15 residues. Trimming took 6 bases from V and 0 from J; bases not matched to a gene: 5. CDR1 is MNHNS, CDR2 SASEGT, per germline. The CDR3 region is CASRRRDRVNTEAFF. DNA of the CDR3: TGTGCCAGCAGACGCCGGGACAGGGTGAACACTGAAGCTTTCTTT.